A selection of T cell receptor beta chains follows, all from one sample in a study of blood T cells in healthy people across ages. TCRdb re-analysed the 5' RACE reads in MiXCR, keeping a single row per CDR3 protein. The table includes about 970,000 distinct CDR3 sequences, just over 50% detected once. The sequencing sample was made of blood. Receptors originate from a woman aged 55-70 years in good health. The CDR3 runs from the conserved cysteine through the conserved F or W. The D gene is left open where the match is weak. Expanded clones are given a class, and other clones once, few, many or no size at all.

TRBJ2-3 - TRBV18 once TGTGCCAGCTCACCCCAGGGGGGACCCCCAGATACGCAGTATTTT CASSPQGGPPDTQYF
TRBJ2-7 - TRBV25-1 - TGTGCCAGCAGTGACAGGCTAAACGAGCAGTACTTC CASSDRLNEQYF
TRBJ2-5 TRBD2 TRBV5-1 many TGCGCCAGCGGCCCGGGACTAGCCTTTCCGACCCAGTACTTC CASGPGLAFPTQYF
TRBJ2-3 - TRBV7-3 once TGTGCCAGCAGCTTACTATTAGGCGAGCCGCTAGATACGCAGTATTTT CASSLLLGEPLDTQYF
TRBJ2-1 - TRBV12-3/TRBV12-4 few TGTGCCAGCAGAAAATCGGAGGGGGCCTACAATGAGCAGTTCTTC CASRKSEGAYNEQFF
TRBJ2-7 - TRBV29-1 many TGCAGCGCTGCGGACAGCCCCTACGAGCAGTACTTC CSAADSPYEQYF
TRBJ2-7 - TRBV14 - TGTGCCAGCAGCCAAGTGCAGAGCTACGAGCAGTACTTC CASSQVQSYEQYF
TRBJ2-7 TRBD2 TRBV20-1 - TGCAGTGCTGCCGACTCGGCGGGAGGTTCCTACGAGCAGTACTTC CSAADSAGGSYEQYF
TRBJ2-1 - TRBV24-1 - TGTGCCACCAGTGATTTAGGGGGGTATGAGCAGTTCTTC CATSDLGGYEQFF
TRBJ2-7 - TRBV20-1 - TGCAGTGCTTCCCCCCGGGCAGGGACCTACGAGCAGTACTTC CSASPRAGTYEQYF
TRBJ2-6 TRBD1 TRBV10-3 - TGTGCCATCAGGCCCGGACAGGGAGTATTTGGGGCCAACGTCCTGACTTTC CAIRPGQGVFGANVLTF
TRBJ2-3 - TRBV29-1 few TGCAGCGTTTACGGGACTTTGCCTAGCACAGATACGCAGTATTTT CSVYGTLPSTDTQYF
TRBJ2-1 - TRBV29-1 - TGCAGCGTTGAAGGATTCAATGAGGAGTTCTTC CSVEGFNEEFF
TRBJ2-1 TRBD2 TRBV7-9 - TGTGCCAGCAGCTCGGGACTAGCGGGTCCCAGTGAGCAGTTCTTC CASSSGLAGPSEQFF
TRBJ2-3 TRBD1 TRBV12-3/TRBV12-4 - TGTGCCAGCAGTCCGAACAGGCAGGGGGCTACAGATACGCAGTATTTT CASSPNRQGATDTQYF
TRBJ2-7 - TRBV10-3 - TGTGCCATCAGTTTAACAGGATACACCTACGAGCAGTACTTC CAISLTGYTYEQYF
TRBJ2-7 TRBD1 TRBV12-3/TRBV12-4 few TGTGCCAGCAGTTTCATAACCGGGACAGGGGGTTCCTACGAGCAGTACTTC CASSFITGTGGSYEQYF
TRBJ1-5 - TRBV7-2 - TGTGCCAGCAGCTTAGATAGCGTCAATCAGCCCCAGCATTTT CASSLDSVNQPQHF
TRBJ2-1 - TRBV24-1 - TGTGCCACCAGTGATCGTGACAGGCCCCACAATGAGCAGTTCTTC CATSDRDRPHNEQFF
TRBJ2-5 TRBD1 TRBV20-1 once TGCAGTGCTACCCTGGGACAGGGTATAGTTGAGCAGTACTTC CSATLGQGIVEQYF
TRBJ2-1 TRBD2 TRBV5-1 - TGCGCCAGCAGCCGTCTTACTAGCGGGAGTATGAATGAGCAGTTCTTC CASSRLTSGSMNEQFF
TRBJ2-5 TRBD2 TRBV2 few TGTGCCAGCAGTGATCAGGGACTAGCGGGAGAGACCCAGTACTTC CASSDQGLAGETQYF